The rows below give T cell receptor beta chains drawn from one sample of a study of blood T cell repertoires in COVID-19. Here immunoSEQ multiplex PCR was the method, and the copy in TCRdb shows in-frame clones only, minus some. The table lists 250,000 to 300,000 clones, approximately 91% of them singletons. The sequenced material came from peripheral blood. These receptor sequences come from a woman aged 25 to 39 with COVID-19, enrolled during active disease. Each CDR3 is given without its conserved first and last residue. Fields, in order: V gene, CDR3 length, CDR3 protein.

TRBV5-1 13 ASSSGGGDNQPQH
TRBV28 12 ASTQDSPDLRAF
TRBV5-5 12 ASSMDTYNSPLH
TRBV15 13 ATSRNRGGGTEAF
TRBV10-2 13 ASSVGTGVTDTQY
TRBV10-3 12 AISVGQGPHEQY
TRBV19 15 ASSIGLGTGRQETQY
TRBV2 10 ASSDYSYEQY
TRBV27 12 ASSFLDSTGGYT
TRBV6-5 11 ASVDEKLAGVF
TRBV6-1 11 ASSDQSTYEQY
TRBV5-1 11 ASSSGQHTEAF
TRBV5-4 12 ASSLAGGPREAF
TRBV5-1 12 ASSPGGVNQPQH
TRBV6-6 11 ASSYLQGPEAF
TRBV6-5 10 ASSPTGNEAF
TRBV7-9 12 ASSLLRRNTEAF
TRBV6-5 11 ASRDWRRGTQY
TRBV3-1/TRBV3-2 12 ASSLQGQRYGYT
TRBV5-5 13 ASSLESAGTDGYT
TRBV18 13 ASSRSGTGSYEQY
TRBV10-2 10 ASSELGETQY
TRBV5-1 15 ASSSSTSGRLSDTQY
TRBV4-1 11 ASSQVLNQPQH
TRBV4-1 12 ASSQFYSYYGYT
TRBV5-1 10 ASSQQGDTQY
TRBV28 13 ASVEARHGSYEQY
TRBV19 12 ASSIGTGQETQY
TRBV28 12 ASSFGRVGETQY
TRBV30 12 AWSVLLAGNEQF
TRBV11-2 11 ASSFQANTEAF
TRBV9 14 ASSVDVGSSGNTIY
TRBV27 13 ASSLGATSTDTQY
TRBV4-2 14 ASSQVFTEYNTEAF
TRBV10-1 13 ASSVERGQNTEAF
TRBV5-1 13 ASSQRTGSGETQY
TRBV9 15 ASSVATGPIFNYGYT